These 23 T cell receptor beta chains were sequenced from one sample in a study of OX40 agonist ivuxolimab in advanced cancers. Libraries were prepared by immunoSEQ multiplex PCR; TCRdb keeps only in-frame clonotypes and omits some of them. The sample includes approximately 100,000 clones, approximately 85% of them seen just once. The sample consisted of CD4+ or CD8+ T cells sorted from blood, taken in a trial of the OX40 agonist ivuxolimab. The receptors originated from an adult with an advanced solid tumor such as melanoma, head and neck, liver or kidney cancer.

The chain uses TRBV6-5 and TRBJ1-1; 9 bases agree with TRBD1. CDR3 size: 15 residues. Trimming cost V 6 bases and J 5 bases; bases outside gene matches: 10. Per germline, CDR1 MNHEY and CDR2 SVGAGI. The DNA of the CDR3 is TGTGCCAGCAGCAAAGGACAGGGGAGGGGTACTGAAGCTTTCTTT. This codes for CASSKGQGRGTEAFF.

The chain is built from TRBV7-8 and TRBJ2-4; TRBD2 is a possible D gene (5 bases). Germline lookup yields CDR1 SGHVS and CDR2 FQNEAQ. Trimming shortened V by 3 bases and J by 5 bases, and 8 bases separated the two germline ends. This CDR3 has 13 amino acids. The CDR3: CASSFERENIQYF. The CDR3 coding sequence is TGTGCCAGCAGCTTCGAGAGGGAAAACATTCAGTACTTC.

The chain has TRBV29-1 and TRBJ1-2, with a possible D match to TRBD1 (5 bases). The germline V and J ends were trimmed by 4 bases and 6 bases, with 9 bases remaining between them. CDR3 length: 11 amino acids. The V gene's germline CDR1 is SQVTM and CDR2 ANQGSEA. CDR3: CSVVGEDGYTF. Here the CDR3 DNA reads TGCAGCGTTGTGGGGGAGGATGGCTACACCTTC.

A single count supports this clone. The J gene is TRBJ2-7, the V gene TRBV28, with D perhaps assigned TRBD1 or TRBD2 (6 bases each). The CDR3 length is 14 residues. V lost 5 bases to trimming and J lost 6 bases, with 17 bases between them. Germline V gene sequence: CDR1 MDHEN, CDR2 SYDVKM. The CDR3, as DNA: TGTGCCAGCAGTCGAGGGGGGATTGGAAGCGAGCAGTACTTC. It translates to CASSRGGIGSEQYF.

This clone came up a few times. This sequence joins TRBV5-6 and TRBJ1-5; 8 bases align to TRBD1. Trimming removed 4 bases from V and 3 bases from J; junction bases left unmatched: 18. Germline CDR1 SGHDT, CDR2 YYEEEE. The CDR3 contains 19 residues. The CDR3 DNA follows: TGTGCCAGCAGCACCTCGACAGGGGCTGGGGAAGGGGACAATCAGCCCCAGCATTTT. This codes for CASSTSTGAGEGDNQPQHF.

The chain combines TRBV10-3 with TRBJ1-1, with 8 bases aligning to TRBD1. V lost 8 bases to trimming and J lost 0 bases; unmatched junction nucleotides: 5. Germline CDR1 ENHRY, CDR2 SYGVKD. This CDR3 comprises 14 residues. The DNA of the CDR3 is TGTGCCATCGGGACAGGAACTATGAACACTGAAGCTTTCTTT. It is translated as CAIGTGTMNTEAFF.

This chain uses TRBV11-3 with TRBJ2-7; no clear D gene. V lost 0 bases and J 0 bases, leaving 6 bases between the germline ends. This CDR3 contains 14 residues. The germline gives CDR1 SGHNT, CDR2 YENEEA. The CDR3, as DNA: TGTGCCAGCAGCTTAGATACGGGCTCCTACGAGCAGTACTTC. Encoded protein: CASSLDTGSYEQYF.

This clone was picked up one time. The gene calls are TRBV6-6 and TRBJ2-5; perhaps TRBD1 as D (6 bases). With 3 bases removed from V and 2 bases from J, the gap between germline ends came to 13 bases. Per germline, CDR1 MNHNY and CDR2 SVGAGI (reference sequence). This CDR3 spans 15 amino acids. CDR3 DNA sequence: TGTGCCAGCAGTTATGGACAGACAATACAAGAGACCCAGTACTTC. Amino acid sequence: CASSYGQTIQETQYF.

Only one count was recorded for this clone. The chain couples TRBV28 to TRBJ2-7; 8 positions agree with TRBD1. V lost 4 bases and J lost 5; bases outside the gene matches: 10. The CDR3 length is 15 residues. In germline, CDR1 is MDHEN, CDR2 SYDVKM. DNA for the CDR3: TGTGCCAGCAGTTCGACCCGGGACAGGCCCCACGAGCAGTACTTC. Translating gives CASSSTRDRPHEQYF.

The chain joins TRBV21-1 to TRBJ2-1; no DNA check was done on the table's D call, TRBD1. TRBV21-1 is marked as a pseudogene. The CDR3 is made up of 12 amino acids. The chain's CDR3 is CASSKVSNEQFF. The CDR3 nucleotides are TGTGCCAGCAGCAAAGTCAGCAATGAGCAGTTCTTC.

This rearrangement joins TRBV6-1 to TRBJ1-1; D ambiguous. The CDR3 contains 14 residues. Per germline, CDR1 MNHNS and CDR2 SASEGT. Deletions cut 1 base from V and 6 bases from J, with 12 bases between. As DNA, the CDR3 is TGTGCCAGCAGTGAAGTTCGGTCCCAAGCTGAAGCTTTCTTT. Translating gives CASSEVRSQAEAFF.

V usage is TRBV11-2 and J usage is TRBJ2-2, with no clear D. There are 14 residues in the CDR3. Trimming pared 0 bases from V and 2 bases from J, leaving 4 bases between. Germline loops: CDR1 SGHAT, CDR2 FQNNGV. The CDR3 coding sequence is TGTGCCAGCAGCTTAGAACAAAACACCGGGGAGCTGTTTTTT. Protein sequence: CASSLEQNTGELFF. Looking up the rest from reference TRBV11-2 and TRBJ2-2 gives the full variable domain: EAGVAQSPRYKIIEKRQSVAFWCNPISGHATLYWYQQILGQGPKLLIQFQNNGVVDDSQLPKDRFSAERLKGVDSTLKIQPAKLEDSAVYLCASSLEQNTGELFFGEGSRLTVL.

This clone was counted once. V is TRBV7-9 and J is TRBJ2-7; tentative D call: TRBD1 (6 bases). CDR1 is SEHNR, CDR2 FQNEAQ, per germline (reference sequence). This CDR3 comprises 14 residues. V was clipped by 4 bases and J by 6 bases, with 16 bases between them. CDR3 DNA sequence: TGTGCCAGCAGCTCTCAGGGGAACCGGGTCGAGCAGTACTTC. It codes for CASSSQGNRVEQYF.

The genes are TRBV28 and TRBJ2-3; 9 positions agree with TRBD2. Germline-derived CDR1 and CDR2 are MDHEN and SYDVKM. The CDR3 loop spans 15 amino acids. Germline trimming cut 5 bases from V and 5 bases from J; bases unmatched to any gene: 8. For the CDR3, the DNA is TGTGCCAGCAGTCTAGGCGGGAGGGTAAGAGATACGCAGTATTTT. Protein: CASSLGGRVRDTQYF.

J is TRBJ2-7 and V is TRBV4-1, with TRBD1 matching 7 bases. Germline V gene sequence: CDR1 MGHRA, CDR2 YSYEKL. J lost 0 bases, V lost 4 bases, and 0 bases had no gene match. The CDR3 loop spans 13 amino acids. CDR3 sequence (DNA): TGCGCCAGCAGCCGGGACAGCTCCTACGAGCAGTACTTC. Translated, it gives CASSRDSSYEQYF.

The V and J genes are TRBV14 and TRBJ2-7, with 12 bases aligning to TRBD2. The CDR3 is 15 residues long. Germline V gene sequence: CDR1 SGHDN, CDR2 FVKESK. The V gene end was trimmed by 1 base and the J gene end by 7 bases; junction bases not matched to a gene: 5. The CDR3 DNA follows: TGTGCCAGCAGCCAAGCGGGACTAGCGGGTAGAGAGCAGTACTTC. Encoded protein: CASSQAGLAGREQYF. Complete variable domain (other parts from reference TRBV14 and TRBJ2-7): EAGVTQFPSHSVIEKGQTVTLRCDPISGHDNLYWYRRVMGKEIKFLLHFVKESKQDESGMPNNRFLAERTGGTYSTLKVQPAELEDSGVYFCASSQAGLAGREQYFGPGTRLTVT.

The chain joins TRBV4-2 to TRBJ2-5; 11 bases map to TRBD2. The CDR3 extends over 16 amino acids. Trimming took 2 bases from V and 1 from J; bases not matched to a gene: 3. CDR1 is LGHNA, CDR2 YNFKEQ, per germline. Here the CDR3 DNA reads TGTGCCAGCAGCCAATTAGGACTAGCGGGCCAAGAGACCCAGTACTTC. It codes for CASSQLGLAGQETQYF.

V is TRBV9 and J is TRBJ1-1; possibly TRBD1 for D (5 bases). The germline gives CDR1 SGDLS, CDR2 YYNGEE. The CDR3 is 15 amino acids. The V end lost 0 bases, the J end lost 1 base, and 10 bases lay between the germline ends. The CDR3 coding sequence is TGTGCCAGCAGCGTAGGGGGGTGGGCGAACACTGAAGCTTTCTTT. It codes for CASSVGGWANTEAFF.

The chain uses TRBV5-1 and TRBJ2-5; 12 nucleotides align to TRBD2. CDR3 length: 17 residues. With 3 bases clipped from V and 2 bases from J, the junction kept 8 bases outside the gene matches. Germline values: CDR1 SGHRS, CDR2 YFSETQ. The CDR3 sequence: CASSSLGTSGLQETQYF. DNA of the CDR3: TGCGCCAGCAGCTCTCTCGGGACTAGCGGGCTTCAAGAGACCCAGTACTTC.

This clone was seen only a few times. This chain links TRBV28 with TRBJ1-1; D unresolved. The CDR3 contains 13 residues. Germline V CDR1 and CDR2: MDHEN, SYDVKM. V gave up 5 bases and J gave up 0 bases, with 7 bases separating them. The CDR3 loop reads CASSRLLNTEAFF. CDR3 in DNA: TGTGCCAGCAGTCGTTTACTGAACACTGAAGCTTTCTTT.

The chain is built from TRBV27 and TRBJ2-7; D gene unclear. Per germline, CDR1 MNHEY and CDR2 SMNVEV (reference sequence). The CDR3 covers 16 residues. The V and J ends lost 6 bases and 0 bases respectively, with 18 bases between them. In nucleotides, the CDR3 is TGTGCCAGCAGCCTAAGGACCCCGGCCCGCTCCTACGAGCAGTACTTC. Its protein is CASSLRTPARSYEQYF.

V usage is TRBV28 and J usage is TRBJ2-5; TRBD2 matches 9 bases. The J call may be in error: the DNA end matches TRBJ2-7 better. Germline lookup yields CDR1 MDHEN and CDR2 SYDVKM. The CDR3 length is 15 residues. CDR3 region: CASSSLAGDRYEQYF. The CDR3 DNA reads TGTGCCAGCAGTTCATTAGCGGGAGACCGCTACGAGCAGTACTTC.

This clone was detected only a few times. CDR3 sequence: CASNPGKGTDTQYF. DNA of the CDR3: TGTGCCAGCAATCCCGGGAAAGGCACAGATACGCAGTATTTT. The V gene is TRBV2, the J gene TRBJ2-3; weak D call: TRBD2 (5 bases). Deletions cut 7 bases from V and 1 base from J, with 12 bases between. The length of the CDR3 is 14 residues. Per germline, CDR1 SNHLY and CDR2 FYNNEI.